This TCR beta chain was retrieved from a study of graft-versus-host responses after intestinal transplantation. As for this clone: Its antigen is not known.

CDR3 length: 16 residues. Germline V gives CDR1 SGDLS, CDR2 YYNGEE. V was clipped by 4 bases and J by 0 bases, with 15 bases between them. Sequencing was performed with immunoSEQ multiplex PCR; in TCRdb, only in-frame clones are kept and a portion is missing. The table has more than 75,000 clones, more than 85% seen once. The clonotype was recovered from a human donor who was the organ donor for an intestinal transplant. The sample was unstimulated CD4+ T cells sorted from spleen or lymph node cells, taken before transplant. This rearrangement joins TRBV9 to TRBJ2-3; possibly TRBD2 for D (5 bases). The DNA for the CDR3 is TGTGCCAGCAGCTCGGGTCTCCCGGGGAGCACAGATACGCAGTATTTT. This encodes CASSSGLPGSTDTQYF.